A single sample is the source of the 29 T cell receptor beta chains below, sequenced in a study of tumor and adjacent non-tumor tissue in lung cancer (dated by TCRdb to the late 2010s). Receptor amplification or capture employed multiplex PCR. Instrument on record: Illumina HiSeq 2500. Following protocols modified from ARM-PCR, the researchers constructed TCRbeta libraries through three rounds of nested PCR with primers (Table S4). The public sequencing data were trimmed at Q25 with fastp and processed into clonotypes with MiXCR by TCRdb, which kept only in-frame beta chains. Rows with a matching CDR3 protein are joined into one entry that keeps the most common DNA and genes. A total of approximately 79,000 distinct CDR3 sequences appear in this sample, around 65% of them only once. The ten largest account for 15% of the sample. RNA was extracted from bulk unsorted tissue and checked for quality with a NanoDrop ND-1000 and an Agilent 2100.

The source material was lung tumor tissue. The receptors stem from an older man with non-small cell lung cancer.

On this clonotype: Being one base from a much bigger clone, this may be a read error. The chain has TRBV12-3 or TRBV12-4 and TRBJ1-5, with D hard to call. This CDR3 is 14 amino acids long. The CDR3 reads CVSSLGYSNQPQHF. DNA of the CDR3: TGTGTCAGCAGTTTAGGGTATAGCAATCAGCCCCAGCATTTT.

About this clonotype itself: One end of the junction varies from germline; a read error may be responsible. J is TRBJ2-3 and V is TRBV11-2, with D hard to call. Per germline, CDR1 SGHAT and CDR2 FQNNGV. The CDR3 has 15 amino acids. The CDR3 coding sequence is TGTGCCAGCAGCTTATCCATAGTTAGCACAGATATGCAGTATTTT. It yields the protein CASSLSIVSTDMQYF.

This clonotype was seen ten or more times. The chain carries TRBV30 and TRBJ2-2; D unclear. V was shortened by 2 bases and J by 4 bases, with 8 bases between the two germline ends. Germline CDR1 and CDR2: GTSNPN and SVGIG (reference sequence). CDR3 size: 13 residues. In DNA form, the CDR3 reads TGTGCCTGGAGTTCTGGATTCACCGGGGAGCTGTTTTTT. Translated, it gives CAWSSGFTGELFF.

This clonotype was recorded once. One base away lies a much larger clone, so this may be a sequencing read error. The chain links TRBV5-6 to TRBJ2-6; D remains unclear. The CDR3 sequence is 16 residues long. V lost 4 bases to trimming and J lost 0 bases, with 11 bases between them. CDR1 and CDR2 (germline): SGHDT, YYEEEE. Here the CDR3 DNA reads TGTGCCAGCAGCATGCGGTCCCCCTCTGGGGCCAACGTCCTGACTTTC. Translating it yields CASSMRSPSGANVLTF. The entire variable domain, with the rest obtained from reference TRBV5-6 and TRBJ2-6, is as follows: DAGVTQSPTHLIKTRGQQVTLRCSPKSGHDTVSWYQQALGQGPQFIFQYYEEEERQRGNFPDRFSGHQFPNYSSELNVNALLLGDSALYLCASSMRSPSGANVLTFGAGSRLTVL.

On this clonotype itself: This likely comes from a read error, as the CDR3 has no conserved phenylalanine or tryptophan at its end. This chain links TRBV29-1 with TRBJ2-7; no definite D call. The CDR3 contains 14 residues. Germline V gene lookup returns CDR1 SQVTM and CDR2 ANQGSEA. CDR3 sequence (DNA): TGCTGCGTTGACATTTTAGGGAATAGCTACGAGCAGTACTTA. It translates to CCVDILGNSYEQYL.

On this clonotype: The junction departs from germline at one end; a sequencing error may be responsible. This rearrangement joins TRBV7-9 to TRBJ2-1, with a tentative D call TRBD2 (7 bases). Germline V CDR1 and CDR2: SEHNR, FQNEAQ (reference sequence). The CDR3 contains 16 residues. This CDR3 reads CASSSPPEGRGNEQFF. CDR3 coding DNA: TGTGCCAGTAGCTCTCCCCCGGAGGGGAGGGGGAATGAGCAGTTCTTC. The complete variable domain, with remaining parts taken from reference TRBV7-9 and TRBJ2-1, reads DTGVSQNPRHKITKRGQNVTFRCDPISEHNRLYWYRQTLGQGPEFLTYFQNEAQLEKSRLLSDRFSAERPKGSFSTLEIQRTEQGDSAMYLCASSSPPEGRGNEQFFGPGTRLTVL.

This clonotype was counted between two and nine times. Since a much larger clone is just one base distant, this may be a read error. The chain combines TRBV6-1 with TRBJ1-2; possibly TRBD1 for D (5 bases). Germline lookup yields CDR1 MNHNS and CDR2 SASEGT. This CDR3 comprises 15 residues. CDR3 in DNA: TGTGCCAGCAGTGAAAATACAGCAGGGAACTGTGGCTACACCTTC. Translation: CASSENTAGNCGYTF.

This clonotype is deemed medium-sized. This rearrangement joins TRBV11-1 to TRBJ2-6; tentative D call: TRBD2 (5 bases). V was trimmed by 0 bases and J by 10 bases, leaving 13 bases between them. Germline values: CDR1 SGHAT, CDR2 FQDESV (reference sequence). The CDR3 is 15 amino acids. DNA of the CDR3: TGTGCCAGCAGCTTAGCGAGGGCAGAAAGTAACGTCCTGACTTTC. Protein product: CASSLARAESNVLTF.

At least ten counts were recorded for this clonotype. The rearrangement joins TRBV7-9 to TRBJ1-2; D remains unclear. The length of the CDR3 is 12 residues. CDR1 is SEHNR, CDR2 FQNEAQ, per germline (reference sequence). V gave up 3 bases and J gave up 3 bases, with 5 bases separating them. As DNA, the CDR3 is TGTGCCAGCAGCTTGCAGGACTATGGCTACACCTTC. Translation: CASSLQDYGYTF.

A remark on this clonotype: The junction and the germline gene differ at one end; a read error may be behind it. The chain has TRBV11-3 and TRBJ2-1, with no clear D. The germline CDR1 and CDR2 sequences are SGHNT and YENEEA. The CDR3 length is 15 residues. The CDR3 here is CASSLGGGYYNEKFF. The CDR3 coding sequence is TGTGCCAGCAGCCTGGGCGGCGGATACTACAATGAGAAGTTCTTC.

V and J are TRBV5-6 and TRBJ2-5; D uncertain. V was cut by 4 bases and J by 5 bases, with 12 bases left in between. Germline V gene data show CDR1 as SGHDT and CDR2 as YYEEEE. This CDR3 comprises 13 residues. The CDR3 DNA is TGTGCCAGCAGCCAGGATGGTCGCGAGACCCAGTACTTC. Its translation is CASSQDGRETQYF.

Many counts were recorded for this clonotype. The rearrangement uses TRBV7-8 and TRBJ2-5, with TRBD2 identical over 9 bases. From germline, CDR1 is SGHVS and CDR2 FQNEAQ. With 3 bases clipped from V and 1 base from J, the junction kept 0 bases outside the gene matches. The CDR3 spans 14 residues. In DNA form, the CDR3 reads TGTGCCAGCAGCTTTAGCGGGGGCCAAGAGACCCAGTACTTC. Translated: CASSFSGGQETQYF.

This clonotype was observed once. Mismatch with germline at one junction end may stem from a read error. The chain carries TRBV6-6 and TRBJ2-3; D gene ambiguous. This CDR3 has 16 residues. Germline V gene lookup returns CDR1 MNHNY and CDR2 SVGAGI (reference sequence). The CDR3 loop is CASRPRTGARSDTQYF. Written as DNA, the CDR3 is TGCGCCAGCAGACCCCGGACGGGTGCTAGGTCAGATACGCAGTATTTT.

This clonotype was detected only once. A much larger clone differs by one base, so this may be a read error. The CDR3 nucleotides are TGTGCCAGCAGCCCAGGGTACTGGGGCACCGCGGAGCTGTTTTTT. This encodes CASSPGYWGTAELFF. This chain uses TRBV12-3 or TRBV12-4 with TRBJ2-2; tentatively, D is TRBD1 (5 bases). The CDR3 covers 15 residues.

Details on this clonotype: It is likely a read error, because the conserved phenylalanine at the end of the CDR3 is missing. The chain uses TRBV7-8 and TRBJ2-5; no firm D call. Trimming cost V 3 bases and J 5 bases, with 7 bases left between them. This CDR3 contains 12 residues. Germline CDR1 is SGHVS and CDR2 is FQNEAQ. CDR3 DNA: TGTGCCAGCAGCTTCAATAGGGAGACCCAGTACCTC. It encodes CASSFNRETQYL.

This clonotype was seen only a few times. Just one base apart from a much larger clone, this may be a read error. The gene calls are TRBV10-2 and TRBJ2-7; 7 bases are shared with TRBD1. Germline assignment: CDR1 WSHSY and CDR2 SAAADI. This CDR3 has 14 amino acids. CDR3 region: CANSTGATTYEQYF. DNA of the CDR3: TGCGCCAACAGTACAGGGGCCACGACCTACGAGCAGTACTTC.

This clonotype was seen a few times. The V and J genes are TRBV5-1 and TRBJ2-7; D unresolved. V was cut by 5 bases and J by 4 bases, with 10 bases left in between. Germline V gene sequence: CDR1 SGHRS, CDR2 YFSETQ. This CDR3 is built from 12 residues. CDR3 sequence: CASSSPSYEQYF. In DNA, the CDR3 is TGCGCCAGCAGTTCGCCTTCATACGAGCAGTACTTC.

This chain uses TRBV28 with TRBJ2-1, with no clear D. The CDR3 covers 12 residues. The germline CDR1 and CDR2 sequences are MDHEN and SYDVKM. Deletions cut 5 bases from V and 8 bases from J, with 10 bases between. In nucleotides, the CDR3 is TGTGCCAGCAGTGTGACCCGCTATGAGCAGTTCTTC. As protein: CASSVTRYEQFF.

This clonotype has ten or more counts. The CDR3 DNA reads as TGCGCCAGCAGCTTGGATTCTGGGGCCAACGTCCTGACTTTC. This gives the protein CASSLDSGANVLTF. V gene TRBV5-1 combines with J gene TRBJ2-6, with D unclear. The CDR3 contains 14 residues. Germline CDR1 reads SGHRS; CDR2 reads YFSETQ. Trimming removed 0 bases at V and 1 base at J, with 2 bases between.

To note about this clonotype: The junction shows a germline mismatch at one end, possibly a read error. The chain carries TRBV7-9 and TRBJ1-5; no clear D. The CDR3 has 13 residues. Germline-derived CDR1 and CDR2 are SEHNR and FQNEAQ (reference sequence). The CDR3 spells CASNLGGNQPQHF. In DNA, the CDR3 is TGTGCCAGCAACTTAGGAGGGAATCAGCCTCAGCATTTT.

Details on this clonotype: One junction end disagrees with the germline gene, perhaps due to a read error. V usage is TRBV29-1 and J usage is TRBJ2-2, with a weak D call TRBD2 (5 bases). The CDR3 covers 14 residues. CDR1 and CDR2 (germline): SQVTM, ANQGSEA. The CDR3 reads CSVGELGNTGEPFF. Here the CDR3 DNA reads TGCAGCGTTGGTGAACTAGGAAACACCGGGGAGCCGTTTTTT.

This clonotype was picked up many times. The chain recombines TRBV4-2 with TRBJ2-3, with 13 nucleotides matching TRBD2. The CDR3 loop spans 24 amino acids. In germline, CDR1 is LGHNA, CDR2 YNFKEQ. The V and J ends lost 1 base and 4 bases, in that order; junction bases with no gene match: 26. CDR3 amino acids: CASSQASQPPGTSGAGPGADTQYF. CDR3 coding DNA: TGTGCCAGCAGCCAAGCTTCCCAACCTCCCGGGACTAGCGGGGCGGGGCCAGGGGCAGATACGCAGTATTTT.

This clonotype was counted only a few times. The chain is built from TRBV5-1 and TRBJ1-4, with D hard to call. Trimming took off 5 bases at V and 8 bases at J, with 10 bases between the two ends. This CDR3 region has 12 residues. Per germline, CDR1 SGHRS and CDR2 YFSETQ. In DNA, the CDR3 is TGCGCCAGCAGTATAGATCAGGAAAAACTGTTTTTT. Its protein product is CASSIDQEKLFF.

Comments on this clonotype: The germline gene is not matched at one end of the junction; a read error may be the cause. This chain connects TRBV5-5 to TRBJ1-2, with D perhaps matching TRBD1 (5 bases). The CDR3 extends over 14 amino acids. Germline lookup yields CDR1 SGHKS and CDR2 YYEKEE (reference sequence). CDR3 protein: CASSLGLQDYGYTF. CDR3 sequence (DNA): TGTGCCAGTAGCTTGGGGCTCCAAGACTATGGCTACACCTTT.

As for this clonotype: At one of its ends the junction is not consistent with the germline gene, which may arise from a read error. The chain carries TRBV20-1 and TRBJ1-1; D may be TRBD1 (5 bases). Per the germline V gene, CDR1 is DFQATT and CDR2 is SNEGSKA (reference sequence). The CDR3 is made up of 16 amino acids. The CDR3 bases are TGCAGTACTAGGTCGACAGCCCAGGCCGCCAAAGGTGAAGCTTTCTTT. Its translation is CSTRSTAQAAKGEAFF.

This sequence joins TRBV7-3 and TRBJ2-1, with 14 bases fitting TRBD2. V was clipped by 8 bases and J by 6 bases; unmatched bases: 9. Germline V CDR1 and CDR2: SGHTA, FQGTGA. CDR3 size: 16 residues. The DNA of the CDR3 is TGTGCCAGCTGCGCGACTAGCGGGGGGGAAGGCAATGAGCAGTTCTTC. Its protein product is CASCATSGGEGNEQFF.

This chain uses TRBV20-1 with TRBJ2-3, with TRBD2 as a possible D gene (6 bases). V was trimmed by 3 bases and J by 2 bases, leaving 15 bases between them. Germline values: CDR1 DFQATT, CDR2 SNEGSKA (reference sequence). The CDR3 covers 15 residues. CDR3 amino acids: CSASSPRGNTDTQYF. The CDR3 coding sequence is TGCAGTGCTAGTTCCCCCCGGGGGAACACAGATACGCAGTATTTT.

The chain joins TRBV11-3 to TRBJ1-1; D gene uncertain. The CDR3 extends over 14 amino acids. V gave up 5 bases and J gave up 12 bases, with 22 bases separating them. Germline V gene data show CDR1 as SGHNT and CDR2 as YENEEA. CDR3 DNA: TGTGCCAGCAGCGCCTACGGAGCGAACACTGAGACTTTCTTT. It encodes CASSAYGANTETFF. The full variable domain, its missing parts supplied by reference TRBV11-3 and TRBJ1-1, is EAGVVQSPRYKIIEKKQPVAFWCNPISGHNTLYWYLQNLGQGPELLIRYENEEAVDDSQLPKDRFSAERLKGVDSTLKIQPAELGDSAVYLCASSAYGANTETFFGQGTRLTVV.

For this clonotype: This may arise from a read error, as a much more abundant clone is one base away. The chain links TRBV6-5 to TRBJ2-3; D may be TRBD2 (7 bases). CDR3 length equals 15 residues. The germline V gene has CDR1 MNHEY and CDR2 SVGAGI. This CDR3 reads CASSYGGASTDTEYF. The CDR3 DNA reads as TGTGCCAGCAGTTATGGGGGGGCTAGCACAGATACGGAGTATTTT.